What follows are 27 T cell receptor beta chains derived from one specimen sequenced in a study of T cells in Graves' hyperthyroidism and ophthalmopathy (dated by TCRdb to between 2019 and 2020). Library creation used multiplex PCR. The sample was run on an Illumina HiSeq 2000. Amplification of TCR beta CDR3 regions was carried out from RNA transcripts. For the first round of RT-PCR on the TCR CDR3, the HTBI primer set was used together with the Qiagen OneStep RT-PCR kit. Clones were called with MiXCR by TCRdb after fastp trimmed the public reads at Q25, and only in-frame beta chains were retained. Rows are combined by CDR3 protein, so each entry shows the most common genes and DNA. This sample gives 400,000 to 550,000 distinct CDR3 sequences in total; 14% of them show up just once. 15% to 20% of the sample rests with the top ten. The specimen was blood. These receptor sequences come from a woman between 18 and 29 years old with Graves' hyperthyroidism.

This clonotype was seen many times. The rearrangement links TRBV10-3 to TRBJ1-6; TRBD1 matches 7 bases. Germline V gene sequence: CDR1 ENHRY, CDR2 SYGVKD. The CDR3 loop spans 16 amino acids. V dropped 3 bases and J dropped 6; count of bases not matched to a gene: 8. The CDR3 loop reads CAISDRGTEFNSPLHF. DNA of the CDR3: TGTGCCATCAGTGACCGGGGGACAGAATTTAATTCACCCCTCCACTTT.

This clonotype appeared many times. The V gene is TRBV6-2 or TRBV6-3, the J gene TRBJ2-7, with D possibly being TRBD1 or TRBD2 (5 bases each). V was clipped by 4 bases and J by 1 base, with 11 bases between them. The germline gives CDR1 MNHEY, CDR2 SVGEGT. The CDR3 spans 14 residues. The CDR3 here is CASSSLGASYEQYF. The CDR3 DNA follows: TGTGCCAGCAGTTCCCTCGGGGCTTCCTACGAGCAGTACTTC.

This clonotype was seen more than once but under ten times. The chain carries TRBV19 and TRBJ2-1, with D maybe TRBD2 (5 bases). Per germline, CDR1 LNHDA and CDR2 SQIVND (reference sequence). Trimming left V 5 bases short and J 1 base short, with 15 bases between. The CDR3 spans 16 residues. The chain's CDR3 is CASSQAARQSYNEQFF. The CDR3 region has the DNA TGTGCCAGTAGTCAAGCGGCGCGGCAATCCTACAATGAGCAGTTCTTC.

This clonotype was counted at least ten times. This chain joins TRBV10-3 and TRBJ1-5; no clear D gene. V was trimmed by 5 bases and J by 6 bases, leaving 20 bases between them. Germline V gene sequence: CDR1 ENHRY, CDR2 SYGVKD. The CDR3 consists of 16 residues. The CDR3 coding sequence is TGTGCCATCAGTCTAGATAACCCGAAAGCGGGTCAGCCCCAGCATTTT. This translates into CAISLDNPKAGQPQHF.

This clonotype has a handful of counts. This rearrangement joins TRBV27 to TRBJ2-1, with 7 bases matching TRBD2. This CDR3 region has 13 residues. The germline V gene has CDR1 MNHEY and CDR2 SMNVEV (reference sequence). J was trimmed by 12 bases and V by 5 bases; bases with no gene match: 10. CDR3: CASSPLAETGQFF. CDR3 DNA: TGTGCCAGCAGTCCCCTAGCGGAAACGGGGCAGTTCTTC.

This clonotype was seen repeatedly, ten times or more. V is TRBV2 and J is TRBJ2-1; 8 bases fit TRBD2. The CDR3 has 15 amino acids. V lost 4 bases and J lost 7; bases outside the gene matches: 9. CDR1 and CDR2 from the germline V gene are SNHLY and FYNNEI. In DNA form, the CDR3 reads TGTGCCAGCAGTGTTTACAGCGGGAGAGGAAATGAGCAGTTCTTC. Residues: CASSVYSGRGNEQFF.

The chain links TRBV20-1 to TRBJ1-2; D is unresolved. The length of the CDR3 is 13 residues. The V gene lost 1 base and the J gene lost 13 bases, with 19 bases spanning the gap. Germline V lookup: CDR1 DFQATT, CDR2 SNEGSKA (reference sequence). In DNA, the CDR3 is TGCAGTGCTAGAGTAATGGATGACTTGGGTTGCACCTTC. Protein sequence: CSARVMDDLGCTF.

There are many counts of this clonotype. V is TRBV28 and J is TRBJ1-5; D possibly corresponds to TRBD1 (6 bases). Trimming pared 5 bases from V and 1 base from J, leaving 18 bases between. Looked up from germline, CDR1 is MDHEN and CDR2 is SYDVKM. CDR3 length equals 17 residues. CDR3: CASSLTSGGRSNQPQHF. CDR3 DNA sequence: TGTGCCAGCAGTCTAACATCGGGGGGCAGAAGCAATCAGCCCCAGCATTTT.

This clonotype was seen a handful of times. The chain has TRBV28 and TRBJ2-3, with D uncertain. The CDR3 sequence is 15 residues long. V was trimmed by 5 bases and J by 1 base, leaving 13 bases between them. In germline, CDR1 is MDHEN, CDR2 SYDVKM. DNA for the CDR3: TGTGCCAGCAGTCTCGACTTACCGGGCACAGATACGCAGTATTTT. Translation gives CASSLDLPGTDTQYF.

Turning to this clonotype: This may arise from a read error, as a much more abundant clone is one base away. The chain uses TRBV6-5 and TRBJ1-3, with D tentatively TRBD1 (5 bases). CDR3 length: 15 residues. Germline V gives CDR1 MNHEY, CDR2 SVGAGI. The CDR3 spells CAGSYSSTGGNTIYF. CDR3 nucleotide sequence: TGTGCCGGCAGTTACTCGAGTACAGGAGGAAACACCATATATTTT.

This clonotype was observed many times. This chain joins TRBV12-3 or TRBV12-4 and TRBJ2-1; a weak D match, TRBD1 (8 bases). This CDR3 is 15 amino acids long. V was cut by 6 bases and J by 2 bases, with 14 bases left in between. This CDR3 reads CASSEQGGTYNEQFF. The CDR3 DNA is TGTGCCAGCAGCGAACAGGGGGGGACCTACAATGAGCAGTTCTTC.

This clonotype appeared many times. The genes are TRBV20-1 and TRBJ1-1, with 7 nucleotides matching TRBD1. The germline CDR1 and CDR2 sequences are DFQATT and SNEGSKA (reference sequence). The CDR3 has 14 amino acids. The V and J ends lost 3 bases and 1 base, in that order; junction bases with no gene match: 5. The CDR3 DNA reads as TGCAGTGCTAGTTCAGGGGGACCGAACACTGAAGCTTTCTTT. Protein product: CSASSGGPNTEAFF.

Comments on this clonotype: One junction end disagrees with the germline gene, perhaps due to a read error. The rearrangement links TRBV7-6 to TRBJ2-7, with 12 bases that match TRBD1. Germline CDR1 reads SGHVS; CDR2 reads FNYEAQ. The length of the CDR3 is 18 residues. The CDR3 DNA is TGTGCCAGCAACTTAGGGACAGGGGGCAGAGTCAGGGAGGTCGAGCAGTACTTC. It specifies CASNLGTGGRVREVEQYF.

This clonotype was seen a handful of times. A much larger clone differs from this one at a single base, so this may be a read error. V and J are TRBV2 and TRBJ2-3; D may be TRBD2 (5 bases). This CDR3 contains 13 residues. V lost 8 bases, J lost 8 bases, and 17 bases lay in between. Germline CDR1 reads SNHLY; CDR2 reads FYNNEI. The CDR3 DNA sequence: TGTGCCAGCCGGACTCTGGGCGTGGGTACGCAGTATTTT. It specifies CASRTLGVGTQYF.

This clonotype was recorded many times. The chain has TRBV12-3 or TRBV12-4 and TRBJ2-2; 9 nucleotides agree with TRBD1. The CDR3 runs to 15 residues. V gave up 4 bases and J gave up 9 bases; unmatched junction bases: 9. Written as DNA, the CDR3 is TGTGCCAGCAGTTCGACCGGGACAGGGAAGTGGGAGCTGTTTTTT. Its translation: CASSSTGTGKWELFF.

J is TRBJ2-7 and V is TRBV29-1; unclear D gene. V was shortened by 5 bases and J by 2 bases, with 4 bases between the two germline ends. This CDR3 contains 10 residues. Germline V gene data show CDR1 as SQVTM and CDR2 as ANQGSEA. CDR3 amino acids: CSVRTYEQYF. CDR3 DNA sequence: TGCAGCGTTAGGACCTACGAGCAGTACTTC.

This clonotype was counted at least ten times. The genes are TRBV6-1 and TRBJ1-3, with 11 bases identical to TRBD1. With V trimmed by 5 bases and J by 4 bases, 7 bases remained unmatched. Per the germline V gene, CDR1 is MNHNS and CDR2 is SASEGT. This CDR3 is built from 16 residues. The CDR3 spells CASSQWTGGKGNTIYF. The CDR3 region has the DNA TGTGCCAGCAGTCAATGGACAGGGGGCAAAGGAAACACCATATATTTT.

This clonotype was found many times. The gene calls are TRBV19 and TRBJ1-5, with 7 bases aligning to TRBD1. CDR3 length: 14 amino acids. With 8 bases clipped from V and 7 bases from J, the junction kept 11 bases outside the gene matches. Germline V gene sequence: CDR1 LNHDA, CDR2 SQIVND (reference sequence). CDR3 in DNA: TGTGCCAGTGACAGGGCGCTACCTGGGCAGCCCCAGCATTTT. Amino acid sequence: CASDRALPGQPQHF.

The V gene is TRBV9, the J gene TRBJ2-1; 10 bases map to TRBD2. J lost 6 bases, V lost 3 bases, and 3 bases had no gene match. CDR3 size: 14 residues. In germline, CDR1 is SGDLS, CDR2 YYNGEE. The CDR3 spells CASSGGTSANEQFF. Here the CDR3 DNA reads TGTGCCAGCAGCGGCGGGACTAGCGCCAATGAGCAGTTCTTC.

This clonotype was seen many times. Written as DNA, the CDR3 is TGCAGTGCTAGAGGCCCAACCCCCACGGCCCAGGCTACAAACTATGGCTACACCTTC. Its translation: CSARGPTPTAQATNYGYTF. The V and J genes are TRBV20-1 and TRBJ1-2; the D is unclear. CDR3 size: 19 residues. The germline V gene encodes CDR1 DFQATT and CDR2 SNEGSKA (reference sequence). The ends were cut back, 1 base at V and 2 bases at J, with 26 bases in the middle.

This clonotype was detected ten times or more. The V gene is TRBV2, the J gene TRBJ2-1, with 8 nucleotides matching TRBD2. The V gene's germline CDR1 is SNHLY and CDR2 FYNNEI. The CDR3 is made up of 16 amino acids. Trimming at V came to 7 bases and at J to 6 bases, leaving 14 bases not matched to a gene. The CDR3 DNA sequence: TGTGCCAGCATCCTAGGAGGAGCGGGAGTGTCCAATGAGCAGTTCTTC. Its translation is CASILGGAGVSNEQFF.

In its sample, this clonotype was seen a few times. V gene TRBV13 combines with J gene TRBJ2-1; TRBD2 agrees at 7 bases. Germline CDR1 reads PRHDT; CDR2 reads FYEKMQ (reference sequence). Trimming removed 7 bases from V and 10 bases from J; junction bases left unmatched: 4. This CDR3 contains 11 residues. The CDR3 region is CASNGGDEQFF. The CDR3 DNA sequence: TGTGCCAGCAATGGGGGGGACGAGCAGTTCTTC.

This clonotype was recorded many times. This chain links TRBV10-3 with TRBJ1-1; D gene uncertain. Looked up from germline, CDR1 is ENHRY and CDR2 is SYGVKD. This CDR3 region has 13 residues. V was cut by 6 bases and J by 3 bases, with 11 bases left in between. CDR3 loop: CAIRGYSDTEAFF. As DNA, the CDR3 is TGTGCCATCAGGGGGTACAGTGACACTGAAGCTTTCTTT.

This clonotype was seen ten or more times. The chain uses TRBV11-3 and TRBJ2-5; D remains unclear. Per the germline V gene, CDR1 is SGHNT and CDR2 is YENEEA. The CDR3 has 15 residues. Deletions cut 2 bases from V and 7 bases from J, with 17 bases between. In nucleotides, the CDR3 is TGTGCCAGCAGCTTATTTGACCAGCCGTCGGTGACCCAGTACTTC. Encoded protein: CASSLFDQPSVTQYF.

V gene TRBV6-4 combines with J gene TRBJ1-2, with D uncertain. This CDR3 region has 12 residues. Trimming took off 6 bases at V and 10 bases at J, with 15 bases between the two ends. Germline V gene sequence: CDR1 MRHNA, CDR2 SNTAGT. The CDR3 reads CASRATPKHYTF. CDR3 bases: TGTGCCAGCAGGGCGACACCAAAACACTACACCTTC.

This clonotype has ten or more counts. The chain links TRBV7-9 to TRBJ2-5, with 7 bases identical to TRBD1. The CDR3 length is 14 residues. V dropped 4 bases and J dropped 9; count of bases not matched to a gene: 11. Germline-derived CDR1 and CDR2 are SEHNR and FQNEAQ (reference sequence). The CDR3 DNA reads as TGTGCCAGCAGCTACCGGGACAGAGGATTGGCCCAGTACTTC. Amino acid sequence: CASSYRDRGLAQYF.

This clonotype has just a few counts. The chain combines TRBV29-1 with TRBJ1-5, with D unclear. The V end was cut by 5 bases, the J end by 6 bases, with 5 bases between. The CDR3 has 10 amino acids. Per germline, CDR1 SQVTM and CDR2 ANQGSEA. CDR3 coding DNA: TGCAGCGTTTTCAGTCAGCCCCAGCATTTT. Residues: CSVFSQPQHF.